Following are 25 T cell receptor beta chains from one sample sequenced in a study of response to subunit inactivated influenza vaccine. TCRdb recomputed calls from the RT-PCR reads with MiXCR, one row per CDR3 protein. The repertoire includes approximately 730,000 distinct CDR3 sequences, around 13% of them detected once, and less than 7% sits in the top ten. The sample consisted of PBMCs from blood, taken approximately 15 days before vaccination. Receptors were obtained from a man in his forties or fifties who received an inactivated influenza vaccine.

The chain has TRBV12-3 or TRBV12-4 and TRBJ1-1; D perhaps matches TRBD1 (5 bases). Trimming left V 2 bases short and J 4 bases short, with 8 bases between. The CDR3 contains 13 residues. In DNA, the CDR3 is TGTGCCAGCAGTTTACAGGGCCCCACTGAAGCTTTCTTT. This encodes CASSLQGPTEAFF.

This chain joins TRBV20-1 and TRBJ2-1, with 8 bases aligning to TRBD2. The germline CDR1 and CDR2 sequences are DFQATT and SNEGSKA (reference sequence). There are 14 residues in the CDR3. Unmatched junction bases numbered 7, after V lost 1 base and J lost 8 bases. The CDR3, as DNA: TGCAGTGCTAGAGGTCTACGGGAGGGTTATGAGCAGTTCTTC. Its protein product is CSARGLREGYEQFF.

The table lists this clonotype with a few counts. The V gene is TRBV5-1, the J gene TRBJ1-2, with D hard to call. Germline V CDR1 and CDR2: SGHRS, YFSETQ. The CDR3 is 13 residues long. V was shortened by 0 bases and J by 2 bases, with 5 bases between the two germline ends. The DNA for the CDR3 is TGCGCCAGCAGCTTGGAGATAAACTATGGCTACACCTTC. Amino acids: CASSLEINYGYTF.

The chain combines TRBV7-2 with TRBJ1-2, with D maybe TRBD1 (5 bases). V was shortened by 1 base and J by 4 bases, with 16 bases between the two germline ends. Per the germline V gene, CDR1 is SGHTA and CDR2 is FQGNSA. The CDR3 runs 16 residues. CDR3 nucleotide sequence: TGTGCCAGCAGCTTAGAGGTCTTCGGGGCAGGCTATGGCTACACCTTC. It is translated as CASSLEVFGAGYGYTF.

This clonotype was recorded at least ten times. The chain is built from TRBV2 and TRBJ1-3, with D unclear. Trimming took 5 bases from V and 9 from J, leaving 8 bases between them. CDR1 and CDR2 (germline): SNHLY, FYNNEI. The CDR3 consists of 11 residues. CDR3 sequence (DNA): TGTGCCAGCAGTCTGGAGGCCACCATATATTTT. It translates to CASSLEATIYF.

V usage is TRBV24-1 and J usage is TRBJ2-3; 9 nucleotides match TRBD1. V shed 2 bases and J 1 base; nucleotides not matched to a gene: 0. CDR1 and CDR2 from the germline V gene are KGHDR and SFDVKD. This CDR3 comprises 15 residues. The CDR3: CATSDWDRGTDTQYF. The CDR3 region has the DNA TGTGCCACCAGTGATTGGGACAGGGGCACAGATACGCAGTATTTT.

This clonotype was picked up one time. One end of the junction fails to match germline, which may point to a read error. This chain uses TRBV2 with TRBJ2-7, with D unresolved. CDR3 size: 12 residues. The germline gives CDR1 SNHLY, CDR2 FYNNEI. The CDR3 coding sequence is TGTGCCAGCATCGGCAGCTCCTACGAGCTGTACTTC. Residues: CASIGSSYELYF.

This clonotype has at least ten counts. The chain links TRBV7-2 to TRBJ1-2, with a tentative D call TRBD1 (6 bases). CDR3 length: 15 residues. V was shortened by 5 bases and J by 7 bases, with 20 bases between the two germline ends. CDR1 is SGHTA and CDR2 is FQGNSA in the germline V gene. This chain's CDR3 is CASSLRQVITGGYTF. CDR3 coding DNA: TGTGCCAGCAGCCTGCGACAGGTTATTACGGGTGGCTACACCTTC.

V and J are TRBV12-3 or TRBV12-4 and TRBJ1-3; D gene uncertain. Trimming shortened V by 3 bases and J by 15 bases, and 18 bases separated the two germline ends. This CDR3 comprises 13 residues. This chain's CDR3 is CASSLDMRQLPYF. The CDR3 DNA sequence: TGTGCCAGCAGTTTGGATATGCGGCAGCTGCCATATTTT.

Many counts were recorded for this clonotype. The chain recombines TRBV7-2 with TRBJ2-6; TRBD1 might be the D (6 bases). Germline values: CDR1 SGHTA, CDR2 FQGNSA. This CDR3 contains 19 residues. The V end lost 0 bases, the J end lost 0 bases, and 15 bases lay between the germline ends. The CDR3 loop is CASSLARSTGSSGANVLTF. The CDR3 bases are TGTGCCAGCAGCTTAGCGCGAAGTACAGGGTCCTCTGGGGCCAACGTCCTGACTTTC.

The table lists this clonotype with a few counts. J is TRBJ1-2 and V is TRBV25-1, with 7 bases identical to TRBD1. The CDR3 extends over 17 amino acids. Germline V gene data show CDR1 as MGHDK and CDR2 as SYGVNS. V shed 3 bases, J shed 6 bases, and the junction held 16 bases outside the gene matches. The CDR3 DNA reads as TGTGCCAGCAGTGATCGGGGGACAGCCCTGAACTATGATGGCTACACCTTC. It codes for CASSDRGTALNYDGYTF.

This clonotype occurred once. The chain employs TRBV7-2 and TRBJ2-7, with D unclear. V lost 1 base and J lost 5, with 9 bases in between. Germline V lookup: CDR1 SGHTA, CDR2 FQGNSA. This CDR3 comprises 13 residues. The CDR3 reads CASSLVVGDEQYF. CDR3 coding DNA: TGTGCCAGCAGCTTAGTTGTGGGCGACGAGCAGTACTTC.

The V call is TRBV6-2 or TRBV6-3, the J call TRBJ2-1; possible D gene TRBD1, 6 bases. CDR1 MNHEY and CDR2 SVGEGT come from the germline V gene. There are 15 residues in the CDR3. V lost 1 base, J lost 2 bases, and 9 bases lay in between. The CDR3 here is CASSYWDTTYNEQFF. CDR3 DNA: TGTGCCAGCAGTTACTGGGACACTACCTACAATGAGCAGTTCTTC.

The chain has TRBV5-4 and TRBJ2-1; TRBD1 aligns across 7 bases. The CDR3 runs 15 residues. Germline lookup yields CDR1 SGHNT and CDR2 YYREEE (reference sequence). The ends lost 4 bases at V and 5 bases at J; junction bases unmatched: 9. Here the CDR3 reads CASSRGQPKNNEQFF. Written as DNA, the CDR3 is TGTGCCAGCAGCCGGGGACAGCCAAAGAACAATGAGCAGTTCTTC.

V gene TRBV7-2 combines with J gene TRBJ2-5; 10 nucleotides match TRBD1. CDR3 length equals 12 residues. The trim removed 5 bases at V and 14 bases at J, leaving 8 bases unmatched. Germline V lookup: CDR1 SGHTA, CDR2 FQGNSA. The CDR3 is CASSTRGTGAYF. The CDR3 DNA reads as TGTGCCAGCAGCACACGAGGGACAGGGGCATACTTC.

This clonotype has at least ten counts. This chain links TRBV7-9 with TRBJ1-5, with 7 bases matching TRBD1. Germline V gene sequence: CDR1 SEHNR, CDR2 FQNEAQ (reference sequence). The CDR3 sequence is 16 residues long. J gave up 4 bases and V 1 base, and 7 bases lay outside the gene matches. The CDR3 region has the DNA TGTGCCAGCAGCTTAGACAGGGGTCCAGGTAATCAGCCCCAGCATTTT. This gives the protein CASSLDRGPGNQPQHF.

The table lists this clonotype with a few counts. The rearrangement uses TRBV10-3 and TRBJ1-6, with D perhaps matching TRBD1 (5 bases). Trimming took off 6 bases at V and 13 bases at J, with 22 bases between the two ends. Per the germline V gene, CDR1 is ENHRY and CDR2 is SYGVKD. The CDR3 loop spans 15 amino acids. CDR3 sequence reads: CAIRGEGTTAWPLHF. CDR3 DNA: TGTGCCATCAGAGGGGAAGGGACGACGGCTTGGCCCCTCCACTTT.

J is TRBJ1-2 and V is TRBV12-3 or TRBV12-4; weak D call: TRBD1 (6 bases). The V gene lost 3 bases and the J gene lost 2 bases, with 10 bases spanning the gap. The CDR3 consists of 14 residues. CDR3 sequence reads: CASSFWGLNYGYTF. The CDR3 DNA follows: TGTGCCAGCAGTTTCTGGGGGCTCAACTATGGCTACACCTTC.

J is TRBJ2-7 and V is TRBV10-3, with a possible D match to TRBD1 (5 bases). The CDR3 runs to 14 residues. Germline-derived CDR1 and CDR2 are ENHRY and SYGVKD. Trimming stripped 6 bases from V and 2 bases from J, with 14 bases between. The CDR3 bases are TGTGCCATCAGCGGATCCGGCAGGGCCTACGAGCAGTACTTC. This sequence encodes CAISGSGRAYEQYF.

The gene calls are TRBV4-3 and TRBJ1-1, with 10 bases that match TRBD1. Germline V gene data show CDR1 as LGHNA and CDR2 as YSLEER. There are 16 residues in the CDR3. The J segment lost 4 bases and the V segment lost 4 bases, leaving 9 bases of the junction unmatched. For the CDR3, the DNA is TGCGCCAGCAGCCCGGGGACAGGGGACTTTAGCACTGAAGCTTTCTTT. Its protein product is CASSPGTGDFSTEAFF.

This chain connects TRBV29-1 to TRBJ2-1, with a tentative D call TRBD2 (6 bases). The germline CDR1 and CDR2 sequences are SQVTM and ANQGSEA. The V end was cut by 7 bases, the J end by 8 bases, with 12 bases between. The CDR3 loop spans 11 amino acids. CDR3 sequence: CSGGGGDEQFF. The CDR3 bases are TGCAGCGGCGGAGGAGGGGATGAGCAGTTCTTC.

The rearrangement uses TRBV20-1 and TRBJ2-1; D not certain. From germline, CDR1 is DFQATT and CDR2 SNEGSKA (reference sequence). V was cut by 3 bases and J by 4 bases, with 10 bases left in between. The CDR3 extends over 13 amino acids. The CDR3 protein is CSASSPEYNEQFF. The CDR3 bases are TGCAGTGCTAGCAGTCCAGAGTACAATGAGCAGTTCTTC.

This clonotype was observed a handful of times. The rearrangement uses TRBV6-5 and TRBJ2-1; perhaps TRBD1 as D (5 bases). CDR3 length: 16 residues. Germline V gene sequence: CDR1 MNHEY, CDR2 SVGAGI. V was cut by 2 bases and J by 0 bases, with 11 bases left in between. This chain's CDR3 is CASSYQQASSYNEQFF. Written as DNA, the CDR3 is TGTGCCAGCAGTTACCAACAGGCCTCCTCCTACAATGAGCAGTTCTTC.

This chain joins TRBV7-9 and TRBJ1-1; D may be TRBD1 (5 bases). Germline V gene lookup returns CDR1 SEHNR and CDR2 FQNEAQ (reference sequence). V was cut by 6 bases and J by 5 bases, with 22 bases left in between. The CDR3 covers 16 residues. CDR3 loop: CASSPRQSHLRTEAFF. The DNA of the CDR3 is TGTGCCAGCAGTCCAAGACAGTCTCATTTGAGGACTGAAGCTTTCTTT.

This clonotype was detected a few times. The genes are TRBV6-5 and TRBJ1-2; a possible D gene is TRBD1 (6 bases). Trimming took off 0 bases at V and 4 bases at J, with 9 bases between the two ends. The CDR3 spans 14 residues. Germline CDR1 is MNHEY and CDR2 is SVGAGI. CDR3 in DNA: TGTGCCAGCAGTTACTCTGACAGGACCTATGGCTACACCTTC. This gives the protein CASSYSDRTYGYTF.